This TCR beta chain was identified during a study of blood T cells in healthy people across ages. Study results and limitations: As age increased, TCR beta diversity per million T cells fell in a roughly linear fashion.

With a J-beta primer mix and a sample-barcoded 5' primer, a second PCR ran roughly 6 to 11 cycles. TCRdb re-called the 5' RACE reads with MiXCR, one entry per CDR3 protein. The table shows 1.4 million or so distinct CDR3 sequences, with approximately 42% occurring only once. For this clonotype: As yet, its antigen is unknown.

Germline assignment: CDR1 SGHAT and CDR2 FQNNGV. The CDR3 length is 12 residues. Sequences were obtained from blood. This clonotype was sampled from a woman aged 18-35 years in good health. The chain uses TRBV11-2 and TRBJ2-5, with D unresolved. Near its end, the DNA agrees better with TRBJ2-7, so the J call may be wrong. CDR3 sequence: CASSLSRAEQYF. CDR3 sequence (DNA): TGTGCCAGCAGCTTATCGCGAGCCGAGCAGTACTTC.